This TCR beta chain derives from a study of molecular identifiers for immune sequencing clone quantification. Study-wide points: Researchers reportedly could pick up spiked Jurkat TCR RNA from one cell mixed into about 970,000 naive cells.

Bulk TCR libraries were made with methods that had been previously described and with listed TCR primers. Each CDR3 protein is one row after TCRdb ran MiXCR on the PCR reads. This table has over 550,000 distinct CDR3 sequences, roughly 25% appearing once. About this clonotype itself: Its cognate antigen is unknown.

Germline V CDR1 and CDR2: DFQATT, SNEGSKA (reference sequence). Trimming removed 6 bases from V and 1 base from J; junction bases left unmatched: 11. The CDR3 has 15 residues. Researchers sorted naive CD8 T cells as cells that were CD8+CD4-CCR7+CD45RA+. The clonotype originates from a human donor in good health. Some libraries in this study had Jurkat cell RNA spiked in. V is TRBV20-1 and J is TRBJ1-2; TRBD1 matches at 7 bases. Source material: naive CD8+ T cells from blood, with Jurkat cell RNA spiked in. Subset: FACS-sorted CD8+CD4-CCR7+CD45RA+ naive T cells. In nucleotides, the CDR3 is TGCAGTGCCACCTTCTGGGACAGCTATAACTATGGCTACACCTTC. This sequence encodes CSATFWDSYNYGYTF.